Following are 21 T cell receptor beta chains from one sample sequenced in a study of neurological immune-mediated disorders. This sample's time point: longitudinal time-point 2. TCRdb ran MiXCR on the 5' RACE reads and lists one entry per CDR3 protein. The data contain 70,000 to 95,000 distinct CDR3 sequences, 13% of them singletons. Sequenced: PBMCs. The receptors come from a female donor with HTLV-1-associated myelopathy (HAM/TSP).

This clonotype was detected many times. J is TRBJ2-5 and V is TRBV9; TRBD1 aligns across 10 bases. The CDR3 length is 16 residues. The ends lost 3 bases at V and 5 bases at J; junction bases unmatched: 10. CDR1 SGDLS and CDR2 YYNGEE come from the germline V gene. The CDR3 sequence is CASSAVRQGARETQYF. CDR3 nucleotide sequence: TGTGCCAGCAGCGCTGTCAGACAGGGGGCTCGGGAGACCCAGTACTTC. Supplemented by reference TRBV9 and TRBJ2-5, the full variable domain reads DSGVTQTPKHLITATGQRVTLRCSPRSGDLSVYWYQQSLDQGLQFLIQYYNGEERAKGNILERFSAQQFPDLHSELNLSSLELGDSALYFCASSAVRQGARETQYFGPGTRLLVL.

This clonotype came up a few times. V and J are TRBV13 and TRBJ2-3; D uncertain. V was trimmed by 2 bases and J by 6 bases, leaving 21 bases between them. CDR1 is PRHDT, CDR2 FYEKMQ, per germline (reference sequence). The CDR3 loop spans 17 amino acids. The CDR3 DNA reads TGTGCCAGCAGCTTAATTCTCGGTTCAGGCAGTGAGGATACGCAGTATTTT. Protein sequence: CASSLILGSGSEDTQYF.

This clonotype has ten or more counts. The J gene is TRBJ2-2, the V gene TRBV24-1; TRBD2 agrees at 8 bases. The V gene end was trimmed by 4 bases and the J gene end by 2 bases; junction bases not matched to a gene: 5. Germline V gene data show CDR1 as KGHDR and CDR2 as SFDVKD. This CDR3 comprises 16 residues. CDR3 protein: CATSESGGPNTGELFF. The CDR3 nucleotides are TGTGCCACCAGTGAGTCGGGGGGGCCAAACACCGGGGAGCTGTTTTTT.

Ten or more counts support this clonotype. The chain is built from TRBV5-1 and TRBJ2-2, with unresolved D. CDR3 length: 17 amino acids. Germline values: CDR1 SGHRS, CDR2 YFSETQ. Trimming left V 4 bases short and J 4 bases short, with 20 bases between. CDR3 protein: CASSATTRRLRTGELFF. CDR3 in DNA: TGCGCCAGCAGCGCGACCACACGTCGATTGCGCACCGGGGAGCTGTTTTTT.

This clonotype was detected many times. The rearrangement links TRBV4-1 to TRBJ2-5; the D gene is possibly TRBD1 (5 bases). CDR3 length equals 14 residues. CDR1 and CDR2 (germline): MGHRA, YSYEKL. V was shortened by 4 bases and J by 2 bases, with 11 bases between the two germline ends. The CDR3 protein is CASSPQQVQETQYF. CDR3 sequence (DNA): TGCGCCAGCAGCCCCCAACAGGTACAAGAGACCCAGTACTTC.

At least ten counts were recorded for this clonotype. CDR3 loop: CASSYSRASGGSDTQYF. Here the CDR3 DNA reads TGTGCCAGCAGTTACTCGAGGGCTAGCGGGGGTTCAGATACGCAGTATTTT. This sequence joins TRBV6-2 or TRBV6-3 and TRBJ2-3; 10 bases map to TRBD2. This CDR3 contains 17 residues. The J segment lost 4 bases and the V segment lost 0 bases, leaving 7 bases of the junction unmatched. Germline V lookup: CDR1 MNHEY, CDR2 SVGEGT.

The chain uses TRBV20-1 and TRBJ2-5, with D possibly called TRBD1 or TRBD2 (5 bases each). The CDR3 contains 15 residues. The germline CDR1 and CDR2 sequences are DFQATT and SNEGSKA (reference sequence). Trimming removed 0 bases from V and 5 bases from J, with 16 bases in between. CDR3 DNA sequence: TGCAGTGCTAGAGATCGATCGAGGGGCTGGGAGACCCAGTACTTC. Translated, it gives CSARDRSRGWETQYF.

This clonotype showed up many times. In DNA, the CDR3 is TGCGCCAGCAGCTCCGGACAGGGGGCATTCACCTCCTACGAGCAGTACTTC. Translation: CASSSGQGAFTSYEQYF. The V call is TRBV5-1, the J call TRBJ2-7; 11 positions match TRBD1. Unmatched junction bases numbered 8, after V lost 3 bases and J lost 0 bases. This CDR3 region has 17 residues. Germline V gives CDR1 SGHRS, CDR2 YFSETQ.

At least ten counts were recorded for this clonotype. The gene calls are TRBV4-1 and TRBJ2-2; D remains ambiguous. CDR1 MGHRA and CDR2 YSYEKL come from the germline V gene. CDR3 length: 15 residues. The ends were cut back, 1 base at V and 6 bases at J, with 12 bases in the middle. CDR3: CASSQVGRAPGELFF. CDR3 bases: TGCGCCAGCAGCCAAGTTGGGCGTGCCCCCGGGGAGCTGTTTTTT.

There are many counts of this clonotype. This chain connects TRBV5-1 to TRBJ2-3; 13 positions agree with TRBD2. The ends lost 4 bases at V and 4 bases at J; junction bases unmatched: 3. CDR1 SGHRS and CDR2 YFSETQ come from the germline V gene. The CDR3 runs to 15 residues. CDR3 in amino acids: CASSALAGGSDTQYF. The CDR3 nucleotides read TGCGCCAGCAGCGCACTAGCGGGGGGGTCAGATACGCAGTATTTT.

This clonotype was observed many times. The chain employs TRBV5-5 and TRBJ1-5; unclear D gene. The ends were cut back, 0 bases at V and 6 bases at J, with 10 bases in the middle. In germline, CDR1 is SGHKS, CDR2 YYEKEE (reference sequence). The CDR3 totals 14 residues. This CDR3 reads CASSLGTAVQPQHF. Written as DNA, the CDR3 is TGTGCCAGCAGCTTGGGTACAGCCGTTCAGCCCCAGCATTTT.

Ten or more counts support this clonotype. The chain recombines TRBV12-3 or TRBV12-4 with TRBJ1-1; TRBD1 is a possible D gene (5 bases). With 5 bases removed from V and 0 bases from J, the gap between germline ends came to 10 bases. CDR3 length: 14 amino acids. The CDR3 here is CASSLTALNTEAFF. CDR3 coding DNA: TGTGCCAGCAGTCTGACAGCTCTGAACACTGAAGCTTTCTTT.

This clonotype showed up many times. The chain carries TRBV29-1 and TRBJ1-1, with D unclear. The CDR3 runs 13 residues. Germline V gene data show CDR1 as SQVTM and CDR2 as ANQGSEA. With 6 bases removed from V and 8 bases from J, the gap between germline ends came to 19 bases. CDR3 loop: CSVIKPSEAEAFF. The CDR3 DNA is TGCAGCGTCATAAAACCGTCGGAGGCAGAAGCTTTCTTT. The full variable domain, completed using reference TRBV29-1 and TRBJ1-1, is SAVISQKPSRDICQRGTSLTIQCQVDSQVTMMFWYRQQPGQSLTLIATANQGSEATYESGFVIDKFPISRPNLTFSTLTVSNMSPEDSSIYLCSVIKPSEAEAFFGQGTRLTVV.

This clonotype has just a few counts. The genes are TRBV5-1 and TRBJ2-7; D possibly corresponds to TRBD1 (6 bases). V was cut by 0 bases and J by 5 bases, with 12 bases left in between. Germline V gives CDR1 SGHRS, CDR2 YFSETQ. The CDR3 runs 14 residues. CDR3 amino acids: CASSLGKGGHEQYF. The CDR3 region has the DNA TGCGCCAGCAGCTTGGGGAAAGGGGGTCACGAGCAGTACTTC.

This clonotype has at least ten counts. The CDR3 DNA sequence: TGCGCCAGCAGATTAAATCCCTCTAGCACAGATACGCAGTATTTT. Its translation is CASRLNPSSTDTQYF. The chain joins TRBV5-1 to TRBJ2-3; D unclear. From germline, CDR1 is SGHRS and CDR2 YFSETQ. This CDR3 region has 15 residues. V lost 5 bases and J lost 0, with 13 bases in between.

The chain uses TRBV20-1 and TRBJ2-2; D is unresolved. V shed 3 bases and J shed 7 bases, with 18 bases lying between them. Germline values: CDR1 DFQATT, CDR2 SNEGSKA (reference sequence). The CDR3 runs to 15 residues. In DNA form, the CDR3 reads TGCAGTGCTAGGAGTGGGTCCTTGAACGGCGGGGAGCTGTTTTTT. Its translation: CSARSGSLNGGELFF.

This clonotype appeared many times. The chain combines TRBV6-5 with TRBJ1-2; 9 nucleotides line up with TRBD1. CDR3 size: 14 residues. The V gene end was trimmed by 5 bases and the J gene end by 4 bases; junction bases not matched to a gene: 5. Germline V gene lookup returns CDR1 MNHEY and CDR2 SVGAGI. The CDR3 bases are TGTGCCAGCAGTCCCGGACAGGGGCCCTATGGCTACACCTTC. This gives the protein CASSPGQGPYGYTF.

Notes on this clonotype: This sequence may be a read error, since a much larger clone differs from it by one base. The chain carries TRBV9 and TRBJ2-1; no clear D gene. The CDR3 is 13 residues long. CDR1 is SGDLS, CDR2 YYNGEE, per germline. The CDR3 DNA reads TGTGCCAGCAGAGTAGAACAATACAATGAGCAGTTCTTC. Amino acids: CASRVEQYNEQFF. The variable domain in full, completed from reference TRBV9 and TRBJ2-1, reads DSGVTQTPKHLITATGQRVTLRCSPRSGDLSVYWYQQSLDQGLQFLIQYYNGEERAKGNILERFSAQQFPDLHSELNLSSLELGDSALYFCASRVEQYNEQFFGPGTRLTVL.

This clonotype was seen repeatedly, ten times or more. The J gene is TRBJ2-1, the V gene TRBV7-9, with 8 bases that match TRBD1. Per the germline V gene, CDR1 is SEHNR and CDR2 is FQNEAQ (reference sequence). The CDR3 is 15 amino acids. After removal of 5 bases from V and 2 bases from J, the junction contained 5 bases not matched to a gene. CDR3 sequence: CASSLGQGTYNEQFF. CDR3 in DNA: TGTGCCAGCAGCCTTGGACAGGGAACCTACAATGAGCAGTTCTTC.

This clonotype has just a few counts. This may stem from a read error, because a much larger clone lies one nucleotide away. This sequence joins TRBV28 and TRBJ1-1; D is unclear. The CDR3 has 13 amino acids. Trimming stripped 7 bases from V and 3 bases from J, with 12 bases between. Germline V lookup: CDR1 MDHEN, CDR2 SYDVKM. CDR3 nucleotides: TGTGCCAGCATCAAAGCGGTGGACACTGAAGCTTTCTTT. Its protein product is CASIKAVDTEAFF.

This clonotype came up many times. The chain uses TRBV5-1 and TRBJ2-7; the D gene could be TRBD1 or TRBD2 (6 bases each). Germline-derived CDR1 and CDR2 are SGHRS and YFSETQ. Between the trimmed V and J ends, which lost 0 bases and 7 bases, there was a span of 20 bases. CDR3 size: 16 residues. CDR3 bases: TGCGCCAGCAGCTTGGTGACCGGGGGCCTCTTAATGGAGCAGTACTTC. It codes for CASSLVTGGLLMEQYF.